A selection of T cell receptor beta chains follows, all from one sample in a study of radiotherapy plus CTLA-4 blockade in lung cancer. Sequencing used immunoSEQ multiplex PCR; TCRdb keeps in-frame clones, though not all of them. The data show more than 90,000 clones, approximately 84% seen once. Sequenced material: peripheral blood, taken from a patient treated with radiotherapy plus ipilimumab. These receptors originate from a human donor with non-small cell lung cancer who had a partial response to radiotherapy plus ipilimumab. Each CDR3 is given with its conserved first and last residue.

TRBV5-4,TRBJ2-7,CASSSGLAGGYEQYF
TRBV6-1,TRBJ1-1,CASSYRGSAFF
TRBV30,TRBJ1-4,CAWSVFRGSNEKLFF
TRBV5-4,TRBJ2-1,CASSLARESYNEQFF
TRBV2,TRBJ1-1,CASSAGTGKTEAFF
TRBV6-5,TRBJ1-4,CASSSYPSTNEKLFF
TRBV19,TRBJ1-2,CASSRDRGNYGYTF
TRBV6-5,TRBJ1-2,CASSGATVGYGYTF
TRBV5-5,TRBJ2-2,CASSRFDTGELFF
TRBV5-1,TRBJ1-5,CASSLGSGGSNQPQHF
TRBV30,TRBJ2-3,CAWSVLTTPGDTQYF
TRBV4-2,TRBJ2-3,CASSQERGASGSTDTQYF
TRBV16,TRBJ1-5,CASSLRGTGVASNQPQHF
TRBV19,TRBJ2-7,CASKTTPDSAYEQYF
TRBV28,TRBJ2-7,CASSLNFKLWSSEQYF
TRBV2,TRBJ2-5,CASSEAGSRQETQYF
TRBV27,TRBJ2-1,CASSILASYNEQFF
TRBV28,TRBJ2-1,CATPGPYNEQFF
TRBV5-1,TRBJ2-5,CASGPPGQQETQYF
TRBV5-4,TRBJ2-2,CASSTPLATGELFF
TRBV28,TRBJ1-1,CASSYQDMNTEAFF
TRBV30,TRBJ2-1,CAWSSGLADNEQFF
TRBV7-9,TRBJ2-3,CASSAQGLAGGNKYF
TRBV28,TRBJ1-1,CASSSGQGNTEAFF
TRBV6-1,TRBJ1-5,CASSENQAFQPQHF
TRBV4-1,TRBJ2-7,CASSRLAGGNLYEQYF
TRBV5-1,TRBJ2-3,CASSLGSVADTQYF
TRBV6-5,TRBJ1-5,CASSYSRGSNQPQHF
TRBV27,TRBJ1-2,CASSLGQRPSGGYTF
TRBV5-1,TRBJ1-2,CASSWTDRAGYTF
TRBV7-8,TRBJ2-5,CASSLVGTGGETQYF
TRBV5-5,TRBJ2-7,CASTTPRTGAYEQYF
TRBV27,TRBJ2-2,CASRGGGAAGELFF
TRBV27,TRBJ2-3,CASSFGLAGGTDTQYF
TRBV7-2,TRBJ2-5,CASSPPRRGRRGETQYF
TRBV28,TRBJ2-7,CASRGTSGRARRRDHEQYF
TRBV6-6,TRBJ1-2,CASTAGEGGYTF
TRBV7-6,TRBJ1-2,CASSLAAEGEGYTF
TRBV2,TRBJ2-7,CASTHPSSYEQYF
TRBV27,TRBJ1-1,CASSQDRVNTEAFF
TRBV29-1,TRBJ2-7,CSALLASSYEQYF
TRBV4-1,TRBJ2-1,CASSRRTSGEAYNEQFF
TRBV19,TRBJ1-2,CASKDRNYGYTF
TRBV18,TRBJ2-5,CASSPLPIAETQYF
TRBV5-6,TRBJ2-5,CASSLFSAGLGETQYF
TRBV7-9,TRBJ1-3,CASSSNQGVTGNTIYF
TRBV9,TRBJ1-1,CASSVDRLAEEAFF
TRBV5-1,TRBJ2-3,CASSSLGKGEDTQYF